This T cell receptor (beta chain) was found in a study of siplizumab effects on memory and regulatory T cells. Whole-study results and caveats: Alloreactive sequences tracing back to unstimulated CD4+ memory cells were significantly reduced by siplizumab. Roughly 75-95% of proliferating CD4+ or CD8+ clones lacked an assignable naive or memory phenotype.

Germline V gene lookup returns CDR1 MNHEY and CDR2 SVGAGI. V lost 5 bases and J lost 3; bases outside the gene matches: 4. This CDR3 spans 13 amino acids. For this clone: Its antigen remains unknown.

Repertoires were generated with immunoSEQ multiplex PCR, while TCRdb's copy carries only in-frame clones and drops some. The sample contains around 100,000 clones, about 92% of which appear only once. The TCR sequence derives from a human donor in good health. Source material: Tregs sorted from blood. The chain couples TRBV6-5 to TRBJ2-7, with TRBD1 matching 7 bases. CDR3 nucleotide sequence: TGTGCCAGCAGTCGACAGGGTTACTACGAGCAGTACTTC. Its protein product is CASSRQGYYEQYF.